This T cell receptor beta chain is from a study of T-cell reconstitution after alpha-beta-depleted transplantation in children. This clonotype was found a few times. Its target is not known. Study results and caveats: After transplant, high TCRbeta diversity at day 60 in some patients arose from surviving recipient T cells and thymic progenitors. It was newly produced T cells that mostly accounted for T-cell counts and diversity one year after transplant. In patients about two months after transplant, alpha-beta T cells reportedly arose from several hundred expanded graft clones.

Trimming at V came to 5 bases and at J to 6 bases, leaving 10 bases not matched to a gene. The CDR3 loop spans 15 amino acids. A library of TCRbeta sequences, prepared with unique molecular identifiers, was generated. One entry per CDR3 protein results from TCRdb running MiXCR on the PCR reads. This sample carries 450,000 to 550,000 distinct CDR3 sequences, about an eighth of them seen once, and the ten largest clones take around 15%. The clonotype originates from a female patient aged 2-9 years who had a stem cell transplant for aplastic anemia, so the T cells may come from the graft donor. The specimen was PBMCs, mostly from graft donor cells, collected 180 days after TCRalphabeta/CD19-depleted stem cell transplant. This chain joins TRBV12-3 or TRBV12-4 and TRBJ2-1; 7 nucleotides align to TRBD1. CDR3: CASSNRQGVGNEQFF. CDR3 in DNA: TGTGCCAGCAGTAATCGGCAGGGGGTAGGCAATGAGCAGTTCTTC.